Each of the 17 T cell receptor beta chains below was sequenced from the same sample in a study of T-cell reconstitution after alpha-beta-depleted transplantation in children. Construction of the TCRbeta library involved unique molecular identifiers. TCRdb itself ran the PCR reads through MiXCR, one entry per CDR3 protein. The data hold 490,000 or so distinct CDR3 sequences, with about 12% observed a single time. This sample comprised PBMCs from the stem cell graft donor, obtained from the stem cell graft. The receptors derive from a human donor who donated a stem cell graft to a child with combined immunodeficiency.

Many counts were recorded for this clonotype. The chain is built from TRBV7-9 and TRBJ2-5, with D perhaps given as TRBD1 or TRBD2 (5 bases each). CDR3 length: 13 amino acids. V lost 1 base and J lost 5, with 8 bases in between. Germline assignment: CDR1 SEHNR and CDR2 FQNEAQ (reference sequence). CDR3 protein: CASSLGGVETQYF. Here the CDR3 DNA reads TGTGCCAGCAGCTTAGGAGGGGTCGAGACCCAGTACTTC.

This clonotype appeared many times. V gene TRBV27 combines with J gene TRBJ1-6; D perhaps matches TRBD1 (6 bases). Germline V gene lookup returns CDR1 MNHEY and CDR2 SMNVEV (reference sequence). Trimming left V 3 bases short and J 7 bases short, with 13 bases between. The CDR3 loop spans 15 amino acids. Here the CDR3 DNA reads TGTGCCAGCAGTTTCAGGACAGCGACCAATTCACCCCTCCACTTT. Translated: CASSFRTATNSPLHF.

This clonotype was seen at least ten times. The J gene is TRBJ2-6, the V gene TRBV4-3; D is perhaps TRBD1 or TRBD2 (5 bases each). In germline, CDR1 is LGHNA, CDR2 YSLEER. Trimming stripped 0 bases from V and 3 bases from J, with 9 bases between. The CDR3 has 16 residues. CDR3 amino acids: CASSQEWGSGANVLTF. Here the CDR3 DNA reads TGCGCCAGCAGCCAAGAATGGGGGAGTGGGGCCAACGTCCTGACTTTC.

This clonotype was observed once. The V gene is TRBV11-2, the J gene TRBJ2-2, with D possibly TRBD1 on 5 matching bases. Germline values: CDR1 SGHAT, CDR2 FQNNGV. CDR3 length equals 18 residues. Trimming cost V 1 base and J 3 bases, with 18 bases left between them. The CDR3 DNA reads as TGTGCCAGCAGCTTAGTCTTCCAAGGGGTTGGTGACACCGGGGAGCTGTTTTTT. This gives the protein CASSLVFQGVGDTGELFF. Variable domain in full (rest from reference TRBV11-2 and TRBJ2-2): EAGVAQSPRYKIIEKRQSVAFWCNPISGHATLYWYQQILGQGPKLLIQFQNNGVVDDSQLPKDRFSAERLKGVDSTLKIQPAKLEDSAVYLCASSLVFQGVGDTGELFFGEGSRLTVL.

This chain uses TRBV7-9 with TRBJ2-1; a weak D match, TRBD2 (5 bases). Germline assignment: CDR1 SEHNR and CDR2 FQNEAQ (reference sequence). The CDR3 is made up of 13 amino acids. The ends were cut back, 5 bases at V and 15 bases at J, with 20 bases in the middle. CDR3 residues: CASSPERHKTLFF. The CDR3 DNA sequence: TGTGCCAGCAGCCCCGAGCGGCATAAAACGCTGTTCTTC.

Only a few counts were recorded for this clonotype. Written as DNA, the CDR3 is TGCAGCGCAACCGGGACAGGTTCCCACGAGCAGTACTTC. It translates to CSATGTGSHEQYF. The gene calls are TRBV29-1 and TRBJ2-7; 8 bases are a match to TRBD1. The CDR3 is made up of 13 amino acids. Germline V gene data show CDR1 as SQVTM and CDR2 as ANQGSEA. Trimming took 7 bases from V and 5 from J; bases not matched to a gene: 10.

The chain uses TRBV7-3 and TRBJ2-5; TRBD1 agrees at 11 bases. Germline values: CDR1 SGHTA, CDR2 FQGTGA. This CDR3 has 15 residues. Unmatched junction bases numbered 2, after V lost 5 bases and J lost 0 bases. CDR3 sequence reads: CASSRTGGYQETQYF. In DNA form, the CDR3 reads TGTGCCAGCAGCCGGACAGGGGGCTACCAAGAGACCCAGTACTTC.

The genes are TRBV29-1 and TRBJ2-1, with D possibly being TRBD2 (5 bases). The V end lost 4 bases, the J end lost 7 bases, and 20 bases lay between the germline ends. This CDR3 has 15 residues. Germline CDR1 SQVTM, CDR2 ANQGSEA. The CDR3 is CSVGLLLAPGNEQFF. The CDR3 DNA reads TGCAGCGTTGGACTCCTTCTCGCGCCGGGGAATGAGCAGTTCTTC.

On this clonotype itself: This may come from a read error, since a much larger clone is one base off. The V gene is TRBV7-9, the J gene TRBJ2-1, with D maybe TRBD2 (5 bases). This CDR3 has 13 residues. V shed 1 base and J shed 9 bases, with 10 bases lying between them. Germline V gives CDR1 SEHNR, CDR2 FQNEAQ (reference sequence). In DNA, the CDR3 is TGTGCCAGCAGCTTAGTCTGGGAGTCTGAGCAGTTCTTC. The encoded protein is CASSLVWESEQFF.

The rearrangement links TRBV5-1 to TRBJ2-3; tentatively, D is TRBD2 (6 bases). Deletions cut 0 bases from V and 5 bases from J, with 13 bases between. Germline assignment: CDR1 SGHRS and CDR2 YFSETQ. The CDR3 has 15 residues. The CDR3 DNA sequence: TGCGCCAGCAGCTTGGCCCAGAACGGGGGAGATACGCAGTATTTT. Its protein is CASSLAQNGGDTQYF.

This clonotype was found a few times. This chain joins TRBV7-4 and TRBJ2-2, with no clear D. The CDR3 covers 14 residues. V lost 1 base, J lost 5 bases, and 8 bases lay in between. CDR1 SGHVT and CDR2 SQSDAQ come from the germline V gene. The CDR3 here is CASSLGRTTGELFF. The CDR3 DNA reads TGTGCCAGCAGCTTAGGACGGACGACCGGGGAGCTGTTTTTT.

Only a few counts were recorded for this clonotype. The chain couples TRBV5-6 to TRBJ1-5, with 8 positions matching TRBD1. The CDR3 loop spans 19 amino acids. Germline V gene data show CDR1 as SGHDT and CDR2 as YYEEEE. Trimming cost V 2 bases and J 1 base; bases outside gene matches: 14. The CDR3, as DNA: TGTGCCAGCAGCTTTGGGGGCGGGACAGGCGGCACCAGCAATCAGCCCCAGCATTTT. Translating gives CASSFGGGTGGTSNQPQHF.

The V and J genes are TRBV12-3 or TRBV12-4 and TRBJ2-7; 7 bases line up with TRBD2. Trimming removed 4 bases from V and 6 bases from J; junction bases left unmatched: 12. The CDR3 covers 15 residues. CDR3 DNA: TGTGCCAGCAGTTATAATCCCGGACTAGGACCCGAGCAGTACTTC. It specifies CASSYNPGLGPEQYF.

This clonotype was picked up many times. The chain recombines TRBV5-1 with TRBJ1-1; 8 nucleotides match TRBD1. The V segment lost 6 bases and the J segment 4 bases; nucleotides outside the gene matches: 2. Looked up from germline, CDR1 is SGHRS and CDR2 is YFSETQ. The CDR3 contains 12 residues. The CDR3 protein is CASTGTGTEAFF. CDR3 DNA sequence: TGCGCCAGCACAGGGACAGGCACTGAAGCTTTCTTT.

The CDR3 sequence: CASSSSQHSPLHF. CDR3 DNA: TGTGCCAGCAGCTCCTCCCAACATTCACCCCTCCACTTT. The V and J genes are TRBV7-9 and TRBJ1-6; D unresolved. Germline V gene lookup returns CDR1 SEHNR and CDR2 FQNEAQ (reference sequence). V was pared by 4 bases and J by 8 bases, with 9 bases between. The CDR3 sequence is 13 residues long.

Here the CDR3 reads CATSGTPSGQPQHF. In DNA form, the CDR3 reads TGTGCCACCAGCGGGACCCCCTCGGGGCAGCCCCAGCATTTT. The genes are TRBV24-1 and TRBJ1-5; D is possibly TRBD1 (5 bases). In germline, CDR1 is KGHDR, CDR2 SFDVKD. The length of the CDR3 is 14 residues. V was shortened by 7 bases and J by 7 bases, with 16 bases between the two germline ends.

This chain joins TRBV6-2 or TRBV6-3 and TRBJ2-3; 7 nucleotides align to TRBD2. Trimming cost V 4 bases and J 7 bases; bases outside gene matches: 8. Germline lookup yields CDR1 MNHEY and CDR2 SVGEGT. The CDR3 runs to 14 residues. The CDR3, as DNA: TGTGCCAGCAGTTCCCGACTAGCTTGGAATACGCAGTATTTT. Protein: CASSSRLAWNTQYF.